This TCR beta chain stems from a study of blood T cell repertoires in COVID-19. On the study more broadly: T cells, B-cell-depleted T cells, or PBMCs supplied cDNA or gDNA.

Per the study methods: Cell counts per sample came from amplifying reference gene primers. Sequencing was performed with immunoSEQ multiplex PCR; in TCRdb, only in-frame clones are kept and a portion is missing. V and J calls and clone size are those listed in that table; D and trimming were worked out from the DNA. The sample holds 200,000 to 250,000 clones, approximately 83% seen once. Sample: peripheral blood. This receptor was identified in a woman in her 50s with acute or convalescent COVID-19.

CDR3 DNA sequence: TGTGCCAGCAGACAGGGATCCTATAATTCACCCCTCCACTTT. Translated: CASRQGSYNSPLHF. The chain joins TRBV7-9 to TRBJ1-6, with D perhaps matching TRBD1 (6 bases). Germline CDR1 reads SEHNR; CDR2 reads FQNEAQ (reference sequence). This CDR3 region has 14 residues. V was pared by 6 bases and J by 1 base, with 7 bases between.